These 24 T cell receptor beta chains were sequenced from one sample in a study of beta chain features in type 1 diabetes. The isolated RNA, all of it, was reverse transcribed, so expressed TCRB transcripts were what got sequenced. Method: immunoSEQ multiplex PCR; TCRdb's copy keeps in-frame clones and lacks some. The data contain 680,000 or so clones, 15% to 19% of them singletons. The sample taken for sequencing was naive CD4+ T cells from blood. The receptor source for this set is a man between 18 and 29 years old in good health.

This clone has a handful of counts. This chain links TRBV9 with TRBJ2-7; D possibly corresponds to TRBD1 (6 bases). The V end lost 0 bases, the J end lost 4 bases, and 14 bases lay between the germline ends. Germline V CDR1 and CDR2: SGDLS, YYNGEE. There are 15 residues in the CDR3. The CDR3 sequence is CASSVVLRQEYEQYF. The CDR3 DNA reads TGTGCCAGCAGCGTAGTTCTGCGACAGGAGTACGAGCAGTACTTC.

This chain uses TRBV4-3 with TRBJ2-2; D remains ambiguous. Germline CDR1 is LGHNA and CDR2 is YSLEER. Trimming pared 1 base from V and 6 bases from J, leaving 12 bases between. This CDR3 has 15 amino acids. Here the CDR3 reads CASSQVGSPPGELFF. As DNA, the CDR3 is TGCGCCAGCAGCCAAGTTGGGTCGCCCCCCGGGGAGCTGTTTTTT.

This clone was seen a few times. The chain has TRBV7-2 and TRBJ1-5; D call uncertain. V dropped 6 bases and J dropped 2 bases, with 5 bases sitting between them. CDR3 length equals 12 residues. Germline values: CDR1 SGHTA, CDR2 FQGNSA. The DNA of the CDR3 is TGTGCCAGCAGGCGGGGCAATCAGCCCCAGCATTTT. This gives the protein CASRRGNQPQHF. Full variable domain (rest looked up from reference TRBV7-2 and TRBJ1-5): GAGVSQSPSNKVTEKGKDVELRCDPISGHTALYWYRQSLGQGLEFLIYFQGNSAPDKSGLPSDRFSAERTGGSVSTLTIQRTQQEDSAVYLCASRRGNQPQHFGDGTRLSIL.

The chain employs TRBV2 and TRBJ1-5; 9 nucleotides align to TRBD1. The germline CDR1 and CDR2 sequences are SNHLY and FYNNEI. The trim removed 5 bases at V and 5 bases at J, leaving 1 base unmatched. The CDR3 runs 13 residues. The CDR3 coding sequence is TGTGCCAGCAGTTGGACAGGGGATCAGCCCCAGCATTTT. Translated: CASSWTGDQPQHF.

The rearrangement joins TRBV6-8 to TRBJ1-6; D gene unclear. This CDR3 has 15 amino acids. Germline CDR1 MNHGY, CDR2 SAAAGT. Trimming cost V 5 bases and J 5 bases, with 13 bases left between them. The CDR3 nucleotides are TGTGCCAGCAGTGTGGGAAGTCCAAATAATTCACCCCTCCACTTT. Protein sequence: CASSVGSPNNSPLHF.

In this sample, this clone turned up a few times. The chain links TRBV7-2 to TRBJ2-7; possibly TRBD2 for D (6 bases). The CDR3 loop spans 17 amino acids. Germline V gene lookup returns CDR1 SGHTA and CDR2 FQGNSA. V lost 2 bases and J 1 base, leaving 18 bases between the germline ends. CDR3 residues: CASSLSRGRPTSYEQYF. The CDR3 DNA reads as TGTGCCAGCAGCTTAAGTCGGGGGAGGCCTACTTCCTACGAGCAGTACTTC. The variable domain in full, completed from reference TRBV7-2 and TRBJ2-7, reads GAGVSQSPSNKVTEKGKDVELRCDPISGHTALYWYRQSLGQGLEFLIYFQGNSAPDKSGLPSDRFSAERTGGSVSTLTIQRTQQEDSAVYLCASSLSRGRPTSYEQYFGPGTRLTVT.

The genes are TRBV9 and TRBJ2-1; TRBD1 matches at 8 bases. The CDR3 length is 15 residues. V dropped 4 bases and J dropped 1; count of bases not matched to a gene: 4. Germline lookup yields CDR1 SGDLS and CDR2 YYNGEE. CDR3 coding DNA: TGTGCCAGCAGCCAGCGACAGGGGTCCTACAATGAGCAGTTCTTC. It encodes CASSQRQGSYNEQFF.

Only a few counts were recorded for this clone. This chain links TRBV6-5 with TRBJ2-7; 9 nucleotides match TRBD1. CDR3 length: 14 residues. J was trimmed by 5 bases and V by 5 bases; bases with no gene match: 7. Germline CDR1 and CDR2: MNHEY and SVGAGI. The CDR3 region is CASSDRDRADEQYF. CDR3 DNA: TGTGCCAGCAGTGACCGGGACAGGGCCGACGAGCAGTACTTC.

This chain uses TRBV10-3 with TRBJ1-1, with D tentatively TRBD1 (5 bases). Trimming took off 6 bases at V and 8 bases at J, with 10 bases between the two ends. Germline V gene data show CDR1 as ENHRY and CDR2 as SYGVKD. The CDR3 spans 11 residues. The CDR3, as DNA: TGTGCCATCAGAGGGACGGCAGAAGCTTTCTTT. Residues: CAIRGTAEAFF.

The CDR3 coding sequence is TGTGCCAGCAGACCTGGCGGGGGTCTGCAGCCCCAGCATTTT. This translates into CASRPGGGLQPQHF. The chain recombines TRBV7-2 with TRBJ1-5; D may be TRBD1 (5 bases). V gave up 6 bases and J gave up 7 bases, with 16 bases separating them. CDR1 is SGHTA, CDR2 FQGNSA, per germline. This CDR3 has 14 amino acids. The variable domain in full, with the rest retrieved from reference TRBV7-2 and TRBJ1-5, is GAGVSQSPSNKVTEKGKDVELRCDPISGHTALYWYRQSLGQGLEFLIYFQGNSAPDKSGLPSDRFSAERTGGSVSTLTIQRTQQEDSAVYLCASRPGGGLQPQHFGDGTRLSIL.

Concerning this clone: No conserved phenylalanine or tryptophan ends this CDR3, so it is likely a read error. The DNA is omitted, as the CDR3 cannot be located on it reliably, and the CDR3 follows TCRdb's listing. J is TRBJ1-2 and V is TRBV9. The CDR3 is 10 residues long, counting both termini. The germline gives CDR1 SGDLS, CDR2 YYNGEE. CDR3 sequence: CAHDGVPVRI.

The chain combines TRBV6-5 with TRBJ2-7; the D gene is possibly TRBD1 (5 bases). Germline V gene sequence: CDR1 MNHEY, CDR2 SVGAGI. The CDR3 totals 14 residues. Trimming removed 3 bases at V and 2 bases at J, with 11 bases between. CDR3 coding DNA: TGTGCCAGCAGTTATCAGGGTGTTCCCTACGAGCAGTACTTC. This codes for CASSYQGVPYEQYF.

This chain links TRBV28 with TRBJ2-7, with 8 bases matching TRBD1. CDR1 and CDR2 (germline): MDHEN, SYDVKM. This CDR3 is built from 13 residues. After removal of 8 bases from V and 2 bases from J, the junction contained 5 bases not matched to a gene. The CDR3 bases are TGTGCCAGCCGACAGGGGCCTCCCTACGAGCAGTACTTC. Translating it yields CASRQGPPYEQYF.

This clone came up a few times. The rearrangement joins TRBV29-1 to TRBJ2-7; TRBD1 matches at 7 bases. The CDR3 has 14 amino acids. Per the germline V gene, CDR1 is SQVTM and CDR2 is ANQGSEA. J gave up 5 bases and V 0 bases, and 7 bases lay outside the gene matches. The CDR3 DNA reads as TGCAGCGTTGAAGATTGGAACAGGGGCGACGAGCAGTACTTC. Protein sequence: CSVEDWNRGDEQYF.

This clone came up once. This sequence joins TRBV5-1 and TRBJ2-5; TRBD1 matches 7 bases. The CDR3 covers 19 residues. The V segment lost 1 base and the J segment 2 bases; nucleotides outside the gene matches: 17. Germline loops: CDR1 SGHRS, CDR2 YFSETQ. In DNA, the CDR3 is TGCGCCAGCAGCTTGAATGGCTACAGGGGCCCTAGACTGCAAGAGACCCAGTACTTC. Translating it yields CASSLNGYRGPRLQETQYF.

This clone was found a few times. The chain joins TRBV18 to TRBJ1-2, with D uncertain. Trimming cost V 3 bases and J 0 bases, with 8 bases left between them. The CDR3 consists of 14 residues. CDR1 is KGHSH and CDR2 is LQKENI in the germline V gene. The CDR3 DNA reads TGTGCCAGCTCACCGCAGGAGACTAACTATGGCTACACCTTC. Encoded protein: CASSPQETNYGYTF.

Details on this clone: The junction shows a germline mismatch at one end, possibly a read error. The genes are TRBV5-1 and TRBJ2-3, with TRBD2 matching over 11 bases. The CDR3 runs to 13 residues. Germline V CDR1 and CDR2: SGHRS, YFSETQ. The CDR3 bases are TGCGCCAGCAGCTATCTGACTAGCGGGGTTCTCGTGTTT. Translated, it gives CASSYLTSGVLVF.

The chain combines TRBV30 with TRBJ1-5; D not certain. The V end lost 1 base, the J end lost 9 bases, and 13 bases lay between the germline ends. This CDR3 comprises 13 residues. Germline V CDR1 and CDR2: GTSNPN, SVGIG (reference sequence). The CDR3 here is CAWSGGYPGPQHF. The CDR3, as DNA: TGTGCCTGGAGTGGCGGATATCCCGGGCCCCAGCATTTT.

The gene calls are TRBV18 and TRBJ2-7; D gene unclear. Trimming left V 0 bases short and J 2 bases short, with 8 bases between. This CDR3 region has 14 residues. Germline V gene data show CDR1 as KGHSH and CDR2 as LQKENI. The CDR3 nucleotides read TGTGCCAGCTCACCACCGGCCGGAGCCTACGAGCAGTACTTC. This gives the protein CASSPPAGAYEQYF.

In nucleotides, the CDR3 is TGTGCCAGCAGCCCCCGGGACTACGGGACCAATGAGCAGTTCTTC. It yields the protein CASSPRDYGTNEQFF. The chain couples TRBV9 to TRBJ2-1; 7 bases line up with TRBD2. The CDR3 extends over 15 amino acids. From germline, CDR1 is SGDLS and CDR2 YYNGEE. The junction had 10 bases not matched to a gene; V was cut back by 4 bases and J by 6 bases. The variable domain in full, with the rest retrieved from reference TRBV9 and TRBJ2-1, is DSGVTQTPKHLITATGQRVTLRCSPRSGDLSVYWYQQSLDQGLQFLIQYYNGEERAKGNILERFSAQQFPDLHSELNLSSLELGDSALYFCASSPRDYGTNEQFFGPGTRLTVL.

This clone has more than one count but fewer than ten. The rearrangement uses TRBV4-1 and TRBJ2-5; D gene uncertain. Trimming removed 0 bases at V and 7 bases at J, with 15 bases between. Germline V CDR1 and CDR2: MGHRA, YSYEKL. CDR3 size: 15 residues. CDR3 amino acids: CASSQEGSQGRTQYF. For the CDR3, the DNA is TGCGCCAGCAGCCAAGAGGGCTCCCAAGGAAGGACCCAGTACTTC.

The chain joins TRBV18 to TRBJ2-7; no definite D call. Germline-derived CDR1 and CDR2 are KGHSH and LQKENI. The CDR3 sequence is 17 residues long. V shed 2 bases and J shed 0 bases, with 17 bases lying between them. This CDR3 is CASSPGLKGTSSYEQYF. DNA of the CDR3: TGTGCCAGCTCACCAGGGCTTAAGGGAACCAGCTCCTACGAGCAGTACTTC.

Only a few counts were recorded for this clone. This rearrangement joins TRBV4-1 to TRBJ2-5, with D perhaps being TRBD1 or TRBD2 (6 bases each). Germline-derived CDR1 and CDR2 are MGHRA and YSYEKL. V was shortened by 3 bases and J by 6 bases, with 14 bases between the two germline ends. The CDR3 has 14 residues. CDR3: CASSHPSGAQTQYF. In DNA form, the CDR3 reads TGCGCCAGCAGCCATCCATCGGGGGCGCAGACCCAGTACTTC.

This clone was observed a few times. The chain has TRBV2 and TRBJ1-5, with 10 nucleotides matching TRBD1. Trimming removed 3 bases from V and 4 bases from J; junction bases left unmatched: 6. The CDR3 has 16 amino acids. The V gene's germline CDR1 is SNHLY and CDR2 FYNNEI. The CDR3 region has the DNA TGTGCCAGCAGTGACTTGGGACAGGGGTCAAATCAGCCCCAGCATTTT. Amino acids: CASSDLGQGSNQPQHF.